One and the same sample provided the 10 T cell receptor beta chains below, sequenced in a study of shared clonotypes between healthy human individuals. TCRdb keeps only in-frame clones here, not all; method: immunoSEQ multiplex PCR. The table lists around 2,000,000 clones, less than 95% of them singletons. It was CD45RO-negative cells, positively selected for CCR7, that made up naive CD8 cells, with terminally differentiated effector memory CD45RA+ cells excluded. Sequencing used naive CD8+ T cells sorted from blood. All receptors derive from a man younger than 35 in good health.

V is TRBV4-3 and J is TRBJ2-7; D possibly corresponds to TRBD2 (5 bases). Per the germline V gene, CDR1 is LGHNA and CDR2 is YSLEER. This CDR3 has 16 residues. Trimming took off 4 bases at V and 2 bases at J, with 18 bases between the two ends. CDR3 protein: CASSLVGFGGPYEQYF. The CDR3 DNA reads as TGCGCCAGCAGCCTAGTAGGGTTCGGAGGCCCCTACGAGCAGTACTTC.

The J gene is TRBJ2-1, the V gene TRBV7-2, with a weak D call TRBD1 (7 bases). This CDR3 is 12 amino acids long. V gave up 6 bases and J gave up 9 bases, with 12 bases separating them. Germline V CDR1 and CDR2: SGHTA, FQGNSA. Written as DNA, the CDR3 is TGTGCCAGCAGGGAGGGGGCAGGTGAGCAGTTCTTC. Translating gives CASREGAGEQFF.

The chain is built from TRBV6-5 and TRBJ2-3, with 8 bases identical to TRBD2. CDR3 length: 14 residues. Germline-derived CDR1 and CDR2 are MNHEY and SVGAGI. V was pared by 5 bases and J by 2 bases, with 3 bases of the junction left unmatched. CDR3 residues: CASSKLAVTDTQYF. CDR3 nucleotide sequence: TGTGCCAGCAGTAAACTAGCGGTCACAGATACGCAGTATTTT.

The chain is built from TRBV7-9 and TRBJ2-7, with 9 bases identical to TRBD2. CDR1 is SEHNR and CDR2 is FQNEAQ in the germline V gene (reference sequence). The CDR3 sequence is 14 residues long. V lost 5 bases to trimming and J lost 5 bases; unmatched junction nucleotides: 7. DNA for the CDR3: TGTGCCAGCAGCAATAGCGGGAGTTCCGACGAGCAGTACTTC. It encodes CASSNSGSSDEQYF.

V usage is TRBV6-1 and J usage is TRBJ2-7; D unresolved. Germline V CDR1 and CDR2: MNHNS, SASEGT. CDR3 size: 10 residues. The ends were cut back, 4 bases at V and 9 bases at J, with 7 bases in the middle. The CDR3 sequence is CASSAYTQYF. Written as DNA, the CDR3 is TGTGCCAGCAGTGCCTATACGCAGTACTTC.

The rearrangement links TRBV6-5 to TRBJ2-7, with unresolved D. The CDR3 is made up of 15 amino acids. Per germline, CDR1 MNHEY and CDR2 SVGAGI. V was cut by 4 bases and J by 4 bases, with 17 bases left in between. CDR3 protein: CASSSEVTPVYEQYF. The DNA of the CDR3 is TGTGCCAGCAGTTCAGAAGTGACGCCGGTTTACGAGCAGTACTTC.

This chain uses TRBV10-2 with TRBJ2-1; a possible D gene is TRBD2 (6 bases). The germline CDR1 and CDR2 sequences are WSHSY and SAAADI. The CDR3 covers 15 residues. V dropped 4 bases and J dropped 6 bases, with 16 bases sitting between them. CDR3 in DNA: TGCGCCAGCAGTGGGGGACTCTTCGGAGGCAATGAGCAGTTCTTC. This gives the protein CASSGGLFGGNEQFF.

The chain is built from TRBV9 and TRBJ2-4, with TRBD2 identical over 11 bases. Unmatched junction bases numbered 14, after V lost 3 bases and J lost 3 bases. CDR1 and CDR2 from the germline V gene are SGDLS and YYNGEE. This CDR3 comprises 19 residues. CDR3 coding DNA: TGTGCCAGCAGCGCGCCGACTAGCGGGGCTGGGTTGGGCAAAAACATTCAGTACTTC. Its translation is CASSAPTSGAGLGKNIQYF. The full variable domain, completed using reference TRBV9 and TRBJ2-4, is DSGVTQTPKHLITATGQRVTLRCSPRSGDLSVYWYQQSLDQGLQFLIQYYNGEERAKGNILERFSAQQFPDLHSELNLSSLELGDSALYFCASSAPTSGAGLGKNIQYFGAGTRLSVL.

The rearrangement uses TRBV4-1 and TRBJ2-3; 9 bases are a match to TRBD2. The trim removed 4 bases at V and 4 bases at J, leaving 12 bases unmatched. In germline, CDR1 is MGHRA, CDR2 YSYEKL. The CDR3 contains 17 residues. The DNA of the CDR3 is TGCGCCAGCAGCCTTCAATCGGCGGGAGGGCCCCCAGATACGCAGTATTTT. It encodes CASSLQSAGGPPDTQYF.

This chain connects TRBV27 to TRBJ2-7; 10 bases map to TRBD2. The germline gives CDR1 MNHEY, CDR2 SMNVEV (reference sequence). Unmatched junction bases numbered 12, after V lost 5 bases and J lost 5 bases. The length of the CDR3 is 16 residues. CDR3 sequence: CASSPSGGVLYNEQYF. In DNA form, the CDR3 reads TGTGCCAGCAGTCCGAGCGGGGGGGTGCTCTACAACGAGCAGTACTTC.